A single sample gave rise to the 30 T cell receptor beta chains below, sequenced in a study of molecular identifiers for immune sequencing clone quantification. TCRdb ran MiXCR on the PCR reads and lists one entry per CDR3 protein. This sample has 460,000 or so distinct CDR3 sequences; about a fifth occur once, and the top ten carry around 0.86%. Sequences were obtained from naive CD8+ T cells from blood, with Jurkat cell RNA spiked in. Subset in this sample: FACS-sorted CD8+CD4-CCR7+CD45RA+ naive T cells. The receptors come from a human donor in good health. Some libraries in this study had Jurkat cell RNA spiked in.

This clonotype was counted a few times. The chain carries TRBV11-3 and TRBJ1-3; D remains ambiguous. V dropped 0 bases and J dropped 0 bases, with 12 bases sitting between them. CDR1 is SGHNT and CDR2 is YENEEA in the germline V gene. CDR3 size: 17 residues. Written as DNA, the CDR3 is TGTGCCAGCAGCTTAGAGAGCCCGGCGGGCTCTGGAAACACCATATATTTT. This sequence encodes CASSLESPAGSGNTIYF.

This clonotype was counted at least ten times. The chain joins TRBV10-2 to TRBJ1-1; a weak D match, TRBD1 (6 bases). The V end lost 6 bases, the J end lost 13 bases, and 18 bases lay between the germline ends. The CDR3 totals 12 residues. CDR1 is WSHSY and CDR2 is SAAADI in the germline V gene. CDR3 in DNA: TGCGCCAGCAGCCAGGGGCGGGCTGTGGATTTCTTT. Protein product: CASSQGRAVDFF.

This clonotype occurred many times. CDR3 region: CASSPLDGIYEQYF. DNA for the CDR3: TGCGCCAGCAGCCCCCTGGACGGTATCTACGAGCAGTACTTC. This sequence joins TRBV5-1 and TRBJ2-7, with D uncertain. This CDR3 has 14 residues. Germline V gene lookup returns CDR1 SGHRS and CDR2 YFSETQ. V was cut by 4 bases and J by 3 bases, with 14 bases left in between. Complete variable domain (other parts from reference TRBV5-1 and TRBJ2-7): KAGVTQTPRYLIKTRGQQVTLSCSPISGHRSVSWYQQTPGQGLQFLFEYFSETQRNKGNFPGRFSGRQFSNSRSEMNVSTLELGDSALYLCASSPLDGIYEQYFGPGTRLTVT.

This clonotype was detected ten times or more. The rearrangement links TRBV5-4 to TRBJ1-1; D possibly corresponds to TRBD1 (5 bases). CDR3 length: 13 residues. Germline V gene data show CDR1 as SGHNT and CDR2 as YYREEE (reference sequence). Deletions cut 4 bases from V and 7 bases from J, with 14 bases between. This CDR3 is CASSPARGDEAFF. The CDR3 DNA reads TGTGCCAGCAGCCCGGCACGAGGGGATGAAGCTTTCTTT.

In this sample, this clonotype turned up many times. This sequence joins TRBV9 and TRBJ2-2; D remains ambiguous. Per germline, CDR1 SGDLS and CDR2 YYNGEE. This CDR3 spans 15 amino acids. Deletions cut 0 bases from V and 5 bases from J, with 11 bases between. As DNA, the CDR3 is TGTGCCAGCAGCGTAGACAATCTATCGACCGGGGAGCTGTTTTTT. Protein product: CASSVDNLSTGELFF.

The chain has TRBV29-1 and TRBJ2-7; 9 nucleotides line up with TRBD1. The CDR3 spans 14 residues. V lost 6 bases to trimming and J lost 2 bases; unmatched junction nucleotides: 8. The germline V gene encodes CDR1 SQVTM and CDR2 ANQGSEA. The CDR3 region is CSVSGTGYPYEQYF. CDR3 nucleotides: TGCAGCGTCTCAGGGACAGGGTATCCCTACGAGCAGTACTTC.

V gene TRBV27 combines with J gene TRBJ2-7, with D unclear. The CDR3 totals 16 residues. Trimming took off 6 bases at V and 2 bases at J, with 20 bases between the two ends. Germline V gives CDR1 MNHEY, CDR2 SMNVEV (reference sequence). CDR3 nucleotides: TGTGCCAGCAGCCCGATCCAGGTTGAAGGAACCTACGAGCAGTACTTC. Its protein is CASSPIQVEGTYEQYF.

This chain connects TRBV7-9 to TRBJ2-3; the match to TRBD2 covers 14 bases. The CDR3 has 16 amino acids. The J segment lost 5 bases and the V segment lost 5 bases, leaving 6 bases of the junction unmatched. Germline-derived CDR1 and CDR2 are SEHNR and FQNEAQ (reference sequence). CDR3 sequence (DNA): TGTGCCAGCAGCCCGACTAGCGGGGGGGCCGTAGATACGCAGTATTTT. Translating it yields CASSPTSGGAVDTQYF.

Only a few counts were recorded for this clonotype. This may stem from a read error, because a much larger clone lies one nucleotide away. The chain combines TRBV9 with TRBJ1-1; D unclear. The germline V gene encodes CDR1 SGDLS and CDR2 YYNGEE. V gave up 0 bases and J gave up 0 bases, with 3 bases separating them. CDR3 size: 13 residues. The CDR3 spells CASSVVVNTEAFF. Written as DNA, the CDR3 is TGTGCCAGCAGCGTAGTAGTGAACACTGAAGCTTTCTTT.

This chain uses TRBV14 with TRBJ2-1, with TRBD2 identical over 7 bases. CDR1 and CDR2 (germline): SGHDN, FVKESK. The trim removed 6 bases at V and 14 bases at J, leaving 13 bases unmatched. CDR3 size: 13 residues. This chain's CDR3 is CASRPGGGAGKFF. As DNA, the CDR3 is TGTGCCAGCAGACCCGGCGGAGGAGCGGGGAAGTTCTTC.

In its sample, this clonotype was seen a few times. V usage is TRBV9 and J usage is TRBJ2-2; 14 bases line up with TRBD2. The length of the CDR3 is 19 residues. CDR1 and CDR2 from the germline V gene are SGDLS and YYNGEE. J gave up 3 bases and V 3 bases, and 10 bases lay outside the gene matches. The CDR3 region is CASSARLAGGPAYTGELFF. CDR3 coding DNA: TGTGCCAGCAGCGCTAGACTAGCGGGAGGGCCAGCGTACACCGGGGAGCTGTTTTTT.

The CDR3 coding sequence is TGTGCCAGCAGTTACGAGGGACAGGGGTTTAATGAGCAGTTCTTC. This sequence encodes CASSYEGQGFNEQFF. The chain combines TRBV6-5 with TRBJ2-1; 10 nucleotides align to TRBD1. Germline V gene lookup returns CDR1 MNHEY and CDR2 SVGAGI. The CDR3 spans 15 residues. The V gene end was trimmed by 2 bases and the J gene end by 7 bases; junction bases not matched to a gene: 5.

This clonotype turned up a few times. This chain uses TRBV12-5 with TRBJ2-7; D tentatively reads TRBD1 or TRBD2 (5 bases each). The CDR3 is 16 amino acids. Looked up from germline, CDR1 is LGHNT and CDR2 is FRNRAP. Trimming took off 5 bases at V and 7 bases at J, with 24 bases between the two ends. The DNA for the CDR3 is TGTGCTAGTGGTCCTGAGGGACCCGAGAGGTTTCGGGAGCAGTACTTC. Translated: CASGPEGPERFREQYF.

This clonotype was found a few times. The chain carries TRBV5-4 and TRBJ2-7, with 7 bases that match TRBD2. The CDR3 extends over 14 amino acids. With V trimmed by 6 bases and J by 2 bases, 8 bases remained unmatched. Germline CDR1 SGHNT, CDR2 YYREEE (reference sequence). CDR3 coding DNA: TGTGCCAGCACCCGCGGGGGAGAAACCTACGAGCAGTACTTC. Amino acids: CASTRGGETYEQYF.

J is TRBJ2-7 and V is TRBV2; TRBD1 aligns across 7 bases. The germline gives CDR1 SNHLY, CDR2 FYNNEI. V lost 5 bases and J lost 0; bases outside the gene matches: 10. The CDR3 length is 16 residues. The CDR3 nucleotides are TGTGCCAGCAGTTCCCACGGACAGGACAACTCCTACGAGCAGTACTTC. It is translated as CASSSHGQDNSYEQYF.

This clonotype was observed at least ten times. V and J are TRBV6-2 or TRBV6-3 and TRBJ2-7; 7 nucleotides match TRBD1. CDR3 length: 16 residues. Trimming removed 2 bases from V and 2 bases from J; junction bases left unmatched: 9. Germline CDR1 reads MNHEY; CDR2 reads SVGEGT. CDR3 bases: TGTGCCAGCAGTTACGACATCCAGGGGGAGACCTACGAGCAGTACTTC. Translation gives CASSYDIQGETYEQYF.

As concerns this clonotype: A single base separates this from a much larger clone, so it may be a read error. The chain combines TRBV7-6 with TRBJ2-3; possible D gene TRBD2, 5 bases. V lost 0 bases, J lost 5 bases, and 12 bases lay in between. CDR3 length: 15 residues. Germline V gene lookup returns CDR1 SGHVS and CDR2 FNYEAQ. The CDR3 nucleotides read TGTGCCAGCAGCTTAGCATACGGGGTGGTAGATACGCAGTATTTT. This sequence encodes CASSLAYGVVDTQYF.

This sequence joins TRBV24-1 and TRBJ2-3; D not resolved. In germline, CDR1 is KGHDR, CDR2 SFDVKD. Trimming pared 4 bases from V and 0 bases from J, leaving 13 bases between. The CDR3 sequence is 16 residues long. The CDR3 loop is CATSDRRTFSTDTQYF. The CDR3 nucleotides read TGTGCCACCAGTGACAGAAGGACCTTTAGCACAGATACGCAGTATTTT.

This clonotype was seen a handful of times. The DNA for the CDR3 is TGTGCCAGTAGACCGGGGGGGCGAGCGACTACTGAAGCTTTCTTT. This codes for CASRPGGRATTEAFF. J is TRBJ1-1 and V is TRBV19, with D possibly being TRBD1 (6 bases). The germline gives CDR1 LNHDA, CDR2 SQIVND (reference sequence). V was shortened by 6 bases and J by 5 bases, with 19 bases between the two germline ends. This CDR3 comprises 15 residues.

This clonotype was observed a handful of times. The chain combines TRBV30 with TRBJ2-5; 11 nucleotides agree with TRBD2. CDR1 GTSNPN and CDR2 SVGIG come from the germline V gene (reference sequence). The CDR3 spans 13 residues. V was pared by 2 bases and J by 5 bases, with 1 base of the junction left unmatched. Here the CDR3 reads CAWSLAGGETQYF. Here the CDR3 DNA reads TGTGCCTGGAGTCTAGCGGGAGGTGAGACCCAGTACTTC.

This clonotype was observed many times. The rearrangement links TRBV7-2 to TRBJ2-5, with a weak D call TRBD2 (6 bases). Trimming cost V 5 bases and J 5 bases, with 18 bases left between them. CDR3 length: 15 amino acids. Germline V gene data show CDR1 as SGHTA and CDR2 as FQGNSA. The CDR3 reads CASSPSRGFLETQYF. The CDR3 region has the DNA TGTGCCAGCAGCCCGAGTCGGGGGTTTCTGGAGACCCAGTACTTC.

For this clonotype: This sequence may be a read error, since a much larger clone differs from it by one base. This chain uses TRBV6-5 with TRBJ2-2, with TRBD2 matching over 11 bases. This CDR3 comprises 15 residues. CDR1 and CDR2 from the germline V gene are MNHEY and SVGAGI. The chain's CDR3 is CASSLAGGETGELLF. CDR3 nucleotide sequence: TGTGCCAGCAGTCTAGCGGGAGGTGAGACCGGGGAGCTGCTTTTT.

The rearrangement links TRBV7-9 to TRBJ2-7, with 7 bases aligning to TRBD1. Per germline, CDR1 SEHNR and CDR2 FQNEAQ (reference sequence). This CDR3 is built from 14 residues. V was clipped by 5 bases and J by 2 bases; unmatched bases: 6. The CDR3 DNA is TGTGCCAGCAGCCGGACAGGTTGGACCTACGAGCAGTACTTC. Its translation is CASSRTGWTYEQYF.

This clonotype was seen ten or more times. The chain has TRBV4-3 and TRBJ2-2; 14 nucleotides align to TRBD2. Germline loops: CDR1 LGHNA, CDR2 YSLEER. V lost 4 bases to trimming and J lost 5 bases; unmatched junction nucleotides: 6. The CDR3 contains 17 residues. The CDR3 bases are TGCGCCAGCAGCCTGGGACTAGCGGGAGATAAAACCGGGGAGCTGTTTTTT. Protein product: CASSLGLAGDKTGELFF.

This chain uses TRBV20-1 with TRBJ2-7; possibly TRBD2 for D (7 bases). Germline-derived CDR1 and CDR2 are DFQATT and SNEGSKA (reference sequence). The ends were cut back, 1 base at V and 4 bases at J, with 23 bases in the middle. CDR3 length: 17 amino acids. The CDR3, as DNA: TGCAGTGCTAGAGGCCTTTCGTCGGGGGGCGAGTCGTACGAGCAGTACTTC. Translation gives CSARGLSSGGESYEQYF.

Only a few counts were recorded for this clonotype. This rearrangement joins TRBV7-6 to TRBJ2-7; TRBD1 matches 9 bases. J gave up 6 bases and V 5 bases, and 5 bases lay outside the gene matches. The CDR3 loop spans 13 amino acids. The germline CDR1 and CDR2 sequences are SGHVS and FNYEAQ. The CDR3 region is CASSILTGGEQYF. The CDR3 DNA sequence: TGTGCCAGCAGCATCCTGACAGGGGGCGAGCAGTACTTC.

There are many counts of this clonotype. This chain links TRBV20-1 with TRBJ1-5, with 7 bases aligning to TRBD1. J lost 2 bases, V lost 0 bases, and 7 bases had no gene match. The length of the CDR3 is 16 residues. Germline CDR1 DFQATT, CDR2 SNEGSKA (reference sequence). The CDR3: CSARDDRGPRNQPQHF. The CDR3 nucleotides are TGCAGTGCTAGAGATGATAGGGGGCCCCGCAATCAGCCCCAGCATTTT.

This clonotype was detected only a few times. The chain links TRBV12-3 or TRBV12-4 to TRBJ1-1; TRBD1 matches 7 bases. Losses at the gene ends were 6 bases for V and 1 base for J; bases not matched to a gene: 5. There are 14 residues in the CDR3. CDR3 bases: TGTGCCAGCAGAGCGGGACAGACGAACACTGAAGCTTTCTTT. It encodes CASRAGQTNTEAFF.

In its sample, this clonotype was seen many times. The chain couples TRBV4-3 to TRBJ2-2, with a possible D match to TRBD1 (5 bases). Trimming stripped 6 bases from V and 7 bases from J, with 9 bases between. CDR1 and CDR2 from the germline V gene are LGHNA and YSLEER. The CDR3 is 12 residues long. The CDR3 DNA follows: TGCGCCAGCAGGGGGCTCGTCGGGGAGCTGTTTTTT. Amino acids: CASRGLVGELFF.

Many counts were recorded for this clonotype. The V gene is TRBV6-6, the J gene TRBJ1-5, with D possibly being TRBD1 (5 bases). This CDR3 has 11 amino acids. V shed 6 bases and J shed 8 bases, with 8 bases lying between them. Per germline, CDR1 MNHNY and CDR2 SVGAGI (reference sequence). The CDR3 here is CASRDMEPQHF. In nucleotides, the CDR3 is TGTGCCAGCAGGGACATGGAGCCCCAGCATTTT.